These T cell receptor beta chains were read from a single sample in a study of response to subunit inactivated influenza vaccine. TCRdb passed the RT-PCR reads through MiXCR, listing each CDR3 protein once. The data contain about 180,000 distinct CDR3 sequences, about 9% of them singletons. The sequenced sample was non-naive T cells sorted from PBMCs, obtained on the day of vaccination. The source of these receptors is a man aged 45-65 years who received an inactivated influenza vaccine. The CDR3 runs from the conserved cysteine through the conserved F or W. A D gene is named only where the DNA matches it firmly. Expanded clones get a size class; other rows say once, few or many, or leave the size out.

D: .
J: TRBJ2-5
size: few
V: TRBV7-2
CDR3: CASSFRRAGPQETQYF
DNA: TGTGCCAGCAGTTTTAGAAGGGCGGGACCCCAAGAGACCCAGTACTTC

D: .
J: TRBJ1-4
size: .
V: TRBV20-1
CDR3: CSASDAGRPNEKLFF
DNA: TGCAGTGCTTCGGACGCTGGTCGACCTAATGAAAAACTGTTTTTT

D: .
J: TRBJ2-7
size: .
V: TRBV7-6
CDR3: CASSLRTGTIYEQYF
DNA: TGTGCCAGCAGCTTAAGGACAGGGACTATCTACGAGCAGTACTTC

D: .
J: TRBJ2-1
size: few
V: TRBV7-2
CDR3: CASSLKESSYNEQFF
DNA: TGTGCCAGCAGCTTAAAAGAGAGCTCCTACAATGAGCAGTTCTTC

D: TRBD1
J: TRBJ1-6
size: .
V: TRBV20-1
CDR3: CSGLQGASSPLHF
DNA: TGCAGTGGTTTGCAGGGGGCCAGTTCACCCCTCCACTTT

D: TRBD1
J: TRBJ1-2
size: .
V: TRBV5-8
CDR3: CASSLQQGAYGYTF
DNA: TGTGCCAGCAGCCTCCAACAGGGGGCATATGGCTACACCTTC

D: TRBD1
J: TRBJ1-1
size: few
V: TRBV18
CDR3: CASSPKQGDTEAFF
DNA: TGTGCCAGCTCACCTAAACAGGGGGACACTGAAGCTTTCTTT

D: .
J: TRBJ1-4
size: many
V: TRBV20-1
CDR3: CSAPPGGRESEKLFF
DNA: TGCAGTGCCCCCCCTGGGGGGCGTGAGAGTGAAAAACTGTTTTTT

D: .
J: TRBJ1-6
size: many
V: TRBV21-1
CDR3: CASSKALLRGGAVSPLHF
DNA: TGTGCCAGCAGCAAAGCGCTTTTAAGGGGCGGGGCGGTTTCACCCCTCCACTTT

D: TRBD1
J: TRBJ2-3
size: many
V: TRBV12-3/TRBV12-4
CDR3: CASRNRGSSTDTQYF
DNA: TGTGCCAGCAGGAACAGGGGTTCTAGCACAGATACGCAGTATTTT

D: .
J: TRBJ1-2
size: .
V: TRBV30
CDR3: CAWSVTGARVYGYTF
DNA: TGTGCCTGGAGTGTAACGGGGGCGCGAGTTTATGGCTACACCTTC

D: TRBD2
J: TRBJ2-3
size: many
V: TRBV10-3
CDR3: CAINAGGSTDTQYF
DNA: TGTGCCATCAATGCGGGGGGGAGCACAGATACGCAGTATTTT

D: TRBD2
J: TRBJ2-1
size: few
V: TRBV12-3/TRBV12-4
CDR3: CASSGLAGGPRNINEQFF
DNA: TGTGCCAGCAGCGGACTAGCGGGGGGACCACGCAATATCAATGAGCAGTTCTTC

D: TRBD2
J: TRBJ2-3
size: .
V: TRBV4-1
CDR3: CASSQVYAGETDTQYF
DNA: TGCGCCAGCAGCCAAGTATACGCGGGAGAGACAGATACGCAGTATTTT

D: .
J: TRBJ2-7
size: many
V: TRBV24-1
CDR3: CATSDAGTPSEQYF
DNA: TGTGCCACCAGTGATGCCGGGACACCTAGCGAGCAGTACTTC

D: TRBD1
J: TRBJ1-2
size: few
V: TRBV27
CDR3: CASSGTGASLYGYTF
DNA: TGTGCCAGCAGCGGGACAGGGGCTTCTCTCTATGGCTACACCTTC

D: .
J: TRBJ2-1
size: .
V: TRBV5-1
CDR3: CASSYAGTLSGNYNEQFF
DNA: TGCGCCAGCAGCTACGCGGGGACATTAAGCGGGAACTACAATGAGCAGTTCTTC

D: TRBD1
J: TRBJ2-7
size: .
V: TRBV4-3
CDR3: CASSHRGPGDEQYF
DNA: TGCGCCAGCAGTCACAGGGGGCCGGGGGACGAGCAGTACTTC

D: .
J: TRBJ1-1
size: many
V: TRBV5-5
CDR3: CASSLGRLEDFF
DNA: TGTGCCAGCAGCTTGGGGAGACTGGAGGATTTCTTT

D: TRBD2
J: TRBJ2-1
size: many
V: TRBV27
CDR3: CASSLKGGGTPEQFF
DNA: TGTGCCAGCAGTTTAAAAGGCGGGGGGACCCCTGAGCAGTTCTTC

D: .
J: TRBJ2-1
size: few
V: TRBV6-2/TRBV6-3
CDR3: CASQDVNEQFF
DNA: TGTGCCAGCCAGGACGTGAATGAGCAGTTCTTC

D: TRBD2
J: TRBJ2-3
size: .
V: TRBV11-2
CDR3: CASSLRRGGTNTQYF
DNA: TGTGCCAGCAGCTTAAGGCGGGGGGGCACAAATACGCAGTATTTT

D: .
J: TRBJ1-4
size: .
V: TRBV28
CDR3: CASRGGLNEKLFF
DNA: TGTGCCAGCCGCGGGGGCTTGAATGAAAAACTGTTTTTT

D: TRBD2
J: TRBJ2-1
size: few
V: TRBV28
CDR3: CASSSRDYKFF
DNA: TGTGCCAGCAGTTCCCGGGACTACAAGTTCTTC

D: TRBD1
J: TRBJ1-6
size: .
V: TRBV19
CDR3: CASSPRRDSYNSPLHF
DNA: TGTGCCAGTAGTCCTCGCAGGGACAGTTATAATTCACCCCTCCACTTT

D: TRBD2
J: TRBJ2-3
size: many
V: TRBV5-1
CDR3: CASRTLAVPTDTQYF
DNA: TGCGCCAGCAGAACACTAGCGGTCCCCACAGATACGCAGTATTTT

D: .
J: TRBJ2-1
size: few
V: TRBV20-1
CDR3: CSARDPGRPYNEQFF
DNA: TGCAGTGCTAGAGATCCGGGACGACCATACAATGAGCAGTTCTTC

D: .
J: TRBJ1-1
size: many
V: TRBV28
CDR3: CASSFYPSTKSTGRSEAFF
DNA: TGTGCCAGCAGTTTTTATCCCTCTACAAAATCTACAGGGAGAAGTGAAGCTTTCTTT

D: .
J: TRBJ2-7
size: .
V: TRBV20-1
CDR3: CSASPGGGGTYEQYF
DNA: TGCAGTGCTAGTCCAGGGGGAGGCGGGACGTACGAGCAGTACTTC

D: .
J: TRBJ2-7
size: few
V: TRBV12-3/TRBV12-4
CDR3: CASSLGIAYEQYF
DNA: TGTGCCAGCAGTTTGGGGATCGCCTACGAGCAGTACTTC

D: TRBD2
J: TRBJ2-7
size: few
V: TRBV10-2
CDR3: CASSQTSGAYEQYF
DNA: TGCGCCAGCAGTCAGACTAGCGGGGCCTACGAGCAGTACTTC

D: .
J: TRBJ1-5
size: few
V: TRBV12-3/TRBV12-4
CDR3: CASRLWGRGLNQPQHF
DNA: TGTGCCAGCAGATTGTGGGGGCGCGGCCTCAATCAGCCCCAGCATTTT

D: TRBD1
J: TRBJ1-1
size: few
V: TRBV5-1
CDR3: CASSLGPQGGNTEAFF
DNA: TGCGCCAGCAGCTTGGGACCACAGGGGGGGAACACTGAAGCTTTCTTT

D: .
J: TRBJ2-1
size: .
V: TRBV6-4
CDR3: CASSVLADNEQFF
DNA: TGTGCCAGCAGTGTCTTAGCGGACAATGAGCAGTTCTTC

D: .
J: TRBJ2-7
size: .
V: TRBV5-1
CDR3: CASSLTADSSFYEQYF
DNA: TGCGCCAGCAGCCTAACCGCGGACAGCTCCTTCTACGAGCAGTACTTC

D: .
J: TRBJ2-3
size: many
V: TRBV7-2
CDR3: CASNQGGGTDTQYF
DNA: TGTGCCAGCAACCAGGGAGGGGGAACAGATACGCAGTATTTT

D: .
J: TRBJ2-1
size: many
V: TRBV2
CDR3: CASLGGALNEQFF
DNA: TGTGCCAGCTTGGGGGGGGCGCTCAATGAGCAGTTCTTC

D: .
J: TRBJ2-7
size: .
V: TRBV10-3
CDR3: CAIMRQGGPPYEQYF
DNA: TGTGCCATCATGAGGCAAGGAGGGCCTCCCTACGAGCAGTACTTC

D: .
J: TRBJ2-3
size: many
V: TRBV7-2
CDR3: CASSLGGADDTQYF
DNA: TGTGCCAGCAGCTTGGGGGGGGCCGACGATACGCAGTATTTT

D: .
J: TRBJ2-2
size: many
V: TRBV20-1
CDR3: CSALDSYANTGELFF
DNA: TGCAGTGCCTTGGACTCCTACGCGAACACCGGGGAGCTGTTTTTT

D: .
J: TRBJ1-2
size: many
V: TRBV27
CDR3: CASSLALNYGYTF
DNA: TGTGCCAGCAGTTTAGCCCTTAACTATGGCTACACCTTC

D: TRBD1
J: TRBJ1-1
size: many
V: TRBV5-1
CDR3: CASSATGTTEAFF
DNA: TGCGCCAGCAGCGCGACAGGGACCACTGAAGCTTTCTTT

D: TRBD1
J: TRBJ1-1
size: .
V: TRBV10-2
CDR3: CASSEHLTGVGNTEAFF
DNA: TGCGCCAGCAGTGAGCACCTGACAGGGGTTGGGAACACTGAAGCTTTCTTT

D: TRBD1
J: TRBJ2-1
size: few
V: TRBV28
CDR3: CASSAPGGGQVYNEQFF
DNA: TGTGCCAGCAGCGCACCCGGAGGGGGACAGGTGTACAATGAGCAGTTCTTC

D: .
J: TRBJ1-2
size: few
V: TRBV6-2/TRBV6-3
CDR3: CASSYSRAAANYGYTF
DNA: TGTGCCAGCAGTTACTCGAGGGCAGCAGCTAACTATGGCTACACCTTC

D: .
J: TRBJ1-2
size: .
V: TRBV7-9
CDR3: CASSLGGWYGYTF
DNA: TGTGCCAGCAGCTTAGGTGGCTGGTATGGCTACACCTTC

D: .
J: TRBJ2-3
size: many
V: TRBV6-1
CDR3: CASSATSGASTDTQYF
DNA: TGTGCCAGCAGTGCCACCTCAGGGGCTAGCACAGATACGCAGTATTTT

D: .
J: TRBJ2-6
size: many
V: TRBV5-1
CDR3: CASSRDPGSGANVLTF
DNA: TGCGCCAGCAGCCGGGACCCCGGCTCTGGGGCCAACGTCCTGACTTTC

D: TRBD1
J: TRBJ2-5
size: .
V: TRBV6-1
CDR3: CASSRDRVGTQYF
DNA: TGTGCCAGCAGCAGGGACAGGGTCGGGACCCAGTACTTC

D: .
J: TRBJ2-5
size: .
V: TRBV5-1
CDR3: CASSLAGAGRTQYF
DNA: TGCGCCAGCAGCTTGGCTGGGGCAGGGAGGACCCAGTACTTC

D: .
J: TRBJ2-2
size: many
V: TRBV12-3/TRBV12-4
CDR3: CASSLVYTRTYTGELFF
DNA: TGTGCCAGCAGTTTAGTTTACACCCGAACGTACACCGGGGAGCTGTTTTTT